These 3 T cell receptor beta chains share one sample of origin, sequenced in a study of T cell responses to AZD1222 COVID-19 vaccine. Here immunoSEQ multiplex PCR was the method, and the copy in TCRdb shows in-frame clones only, minus some. The profile shows 150,000 or so clones, roughly 90% of them singletons. Here the sequenced sample was peripheral blood, taken on day 0 of AZD1222 vaccination. These receptors came from an adult in good health.

This clone has only one observation. The rearrangement uses TRBV2 and TRBJ2-5; TRBD1 or TRBD2 may be the D gene (5 bases each). Per germline, CDR1 SNHLY and CDR2 FYNNEI. This CDR3 is built from 14 residues. V lost 5 bases to trimming and J lost 4 bases, with 14 bases between them. The CDR3 loop reads CASSPRDVRETQYF. CDR3 nucleotides: TGTGCCAGCAGTCCCCGGGACGTCCGAGAGACCCAGTACTTC.

The genes are TRBV3-1 (or the pseudogene TRBV3-2) and TRBJ2-5; 8 positions agree with TRBD2. V gave up 1 base and J gave up 2 bases; unmatched junction bases: 6. The CDR3 loop spans 16 amino acids. Germline values: CDR1 LGHDT, CDR2 YNNKEL (reference sequence). The CDR3 DNA follows: TGTGCCAGCAGCCAAGTTATCGGGGGGGAGCAAGAGACCCAGTACTTC. This encodes CASSQVIGGEQETQYF.

This clone was seen a handful of times. The chain carries TRBV10-3 and TRBJ2-3; D may be TRBD1 or TRBD2 (5 bases each). This CDR3 contains 17 residues. V gave up 9 bases and J gave up 6 bases, with 28 bases separating them. CDR1 is ENHRY, CDR2 SYGVKD, per germline. The CDR3 loop is CAIRDSRGAQGADTQYF. In DNA form, the CDR3 reads TGTGCCATTAGAGACTCTCGGGGAGCCCAAGGGGCCGATACGCAGTATTTT.